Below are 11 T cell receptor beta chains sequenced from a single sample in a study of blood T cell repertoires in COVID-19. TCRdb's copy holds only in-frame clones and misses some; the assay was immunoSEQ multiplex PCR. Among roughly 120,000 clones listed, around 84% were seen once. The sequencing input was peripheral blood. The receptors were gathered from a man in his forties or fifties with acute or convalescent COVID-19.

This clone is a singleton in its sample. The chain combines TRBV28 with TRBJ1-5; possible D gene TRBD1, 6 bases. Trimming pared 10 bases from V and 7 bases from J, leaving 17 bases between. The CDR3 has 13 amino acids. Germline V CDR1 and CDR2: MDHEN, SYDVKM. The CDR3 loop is CATSSFRGQPQHF. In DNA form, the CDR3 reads TGTGCCACCTCATCTTTCAGGGGACAGCCCCAGCATTTT.

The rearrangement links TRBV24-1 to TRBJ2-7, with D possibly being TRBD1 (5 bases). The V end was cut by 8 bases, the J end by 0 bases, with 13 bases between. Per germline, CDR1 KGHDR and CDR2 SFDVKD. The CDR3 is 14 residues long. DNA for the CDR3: TGTGCCACCAAGGTCCCCAGGGTCTCCTACGAGCAGTACTTC. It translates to CATKVPRVSYEQYF.

The CDR3 reads CASSLAGGPETQYF. CDR3 DNA sequence: TGTGCCAGCAGCTTAGCGGGGGGGCCAGAGACCCAGTACTTC. The J gene is TRBJ2-5, the V gene TRBV7-2; D is perhaps TRBD2 (7 bases). CDR1 SGHTA and CDR2 FQGNSA come from the germline V gene. This CDR3 spans 14 amino acids. V lost 0 bases to trimming and J lost 4 bases, with 9 bases between them.

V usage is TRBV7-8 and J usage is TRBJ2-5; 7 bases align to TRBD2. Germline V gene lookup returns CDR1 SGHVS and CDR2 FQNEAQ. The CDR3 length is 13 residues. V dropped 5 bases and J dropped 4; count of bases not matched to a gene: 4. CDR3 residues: CASSRTRTETQYF. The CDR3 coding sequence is TGTGCCAGCAGCCGGACTAGAACAGAGACCCAGTACTTC.

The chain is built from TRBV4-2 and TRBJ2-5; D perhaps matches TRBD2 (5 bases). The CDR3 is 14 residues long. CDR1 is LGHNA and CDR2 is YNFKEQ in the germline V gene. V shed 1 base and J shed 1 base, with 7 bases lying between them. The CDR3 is CASSQGGFQETQYF. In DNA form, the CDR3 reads TGTGCCAGCAGCCAAGGCGGGTTCCAAGAGACCCAGTACTTC.

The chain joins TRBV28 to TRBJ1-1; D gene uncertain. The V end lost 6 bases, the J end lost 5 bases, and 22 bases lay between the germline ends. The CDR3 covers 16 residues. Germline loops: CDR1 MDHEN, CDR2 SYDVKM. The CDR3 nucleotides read TGTGCCAGCAGGTCCGTGGGTCTGGTTTCGAGGACTGAAGCTTTCTTT. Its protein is CASRSVGLVSRTEAFF.

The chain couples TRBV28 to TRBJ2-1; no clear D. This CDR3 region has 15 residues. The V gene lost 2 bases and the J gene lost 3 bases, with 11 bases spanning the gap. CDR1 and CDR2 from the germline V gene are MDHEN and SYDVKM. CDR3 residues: CASSLPPSLYNEQFF. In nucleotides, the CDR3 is TGTGCCAGCAGTTTACCTCCAAGCCTCTACAATGAGCAGTTCTTC.

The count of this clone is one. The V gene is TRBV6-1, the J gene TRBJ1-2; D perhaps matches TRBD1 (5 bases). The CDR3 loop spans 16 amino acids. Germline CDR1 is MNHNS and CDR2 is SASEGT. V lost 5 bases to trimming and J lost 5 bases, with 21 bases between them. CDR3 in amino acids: CASSQVGGLGIYGYTF. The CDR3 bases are TGTGCCAGCAGTCAAGTCGGGGGTTTGGGTATATATGGCTACACCTTC.

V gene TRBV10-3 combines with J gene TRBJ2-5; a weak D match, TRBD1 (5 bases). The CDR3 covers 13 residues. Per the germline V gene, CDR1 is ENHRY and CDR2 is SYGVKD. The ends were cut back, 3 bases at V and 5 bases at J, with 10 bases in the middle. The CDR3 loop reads CAISERKGETQYF. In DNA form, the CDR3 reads TGTGCCATCAGTGAAAGGAAGGGGGAGACCCAGTACTTC.

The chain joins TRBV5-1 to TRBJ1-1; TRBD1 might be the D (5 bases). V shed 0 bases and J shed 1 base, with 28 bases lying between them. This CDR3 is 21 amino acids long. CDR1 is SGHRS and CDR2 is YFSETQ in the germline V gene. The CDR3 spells CASSLAGGTVITLPQNTEAFF. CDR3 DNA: TGCGCCAGCAGCTTGGCCGGGGGGACGGTCATCACCCTACCCCAGAACACTGAAGCTTTCTTT.

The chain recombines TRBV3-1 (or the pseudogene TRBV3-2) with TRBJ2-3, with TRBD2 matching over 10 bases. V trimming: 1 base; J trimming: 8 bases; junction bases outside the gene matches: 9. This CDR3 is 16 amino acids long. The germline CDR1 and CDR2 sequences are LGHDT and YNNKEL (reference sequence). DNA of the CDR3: TGTGCCAGCAGCCAAGCATCTAGCGGGAGAATGACTACGCAGTATTTT. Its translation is CASSQASSGRMTTQYF.